What follows are 29 T cell receptor beta chains derived from one specimen sequenced in a study of neurological immune-mediated disorders. Each CDR3 protein is one row after TCRdb ran MiXCR on the 5' RACE reads. The top ten hold less than 3% of the sample, which has over 35,000 distinct CDR3 sequences, roughly 2.5% seen once. The specimen was PBMCs. These receptors were taken from a man aged 50-59 years with multiple sclerosis.

This clonotype was recorded many times. The chain combines TRBV4-2 with TRBJ2-3, with 9 bases fitting TRBD1. This CDR3 is 17 amino acids long. Per the germline V gene, CDR1 is LGHNA and CDR2 is YNFKEQ. V trimming: 0 bases; J trimming: 0 bases; junction bases outside the gene matches: 4. The CDR3, as DNA: TGTGCCAGCAGCCAAGAAGGGACAGGGAAAAGCACAGATACGCAGTATTTT. Translated, it gives CASSQEGTGKSTDTQYF.

Remarks on this clonotype: A much larger clonotype is one base distant, so this may be a read error. This CDR3 reads CASSFKAGQTTYEQYF. In nucleotides, the CDR3 is TGTGCCAGCAGTTTTAAGGCGGGGCAGACCACCTACGAGCAGTACTTC. The chain couples TRBV28 to TRBJ2-7; weak D call: TRBD2 (6 bases). The CDR3 contains 16 residues. Germline CDR1 reads MDHEN; CDR2 reads SYDVKM. V lost 3 bases, J lost 2 bases, and 17 bases lay in between.

This clonotype was counted ten times or more. CDR3 in amino acids: CSVRRDDYGYTF. The DNA of the CDR3 is TGCAGCGTCCGGAGGGATGATTATGGCTACACCTTC. This chain links TRBV29-1 with TRBJ1-2; unclear D gene. V was pared by 6 bases and J by 5 bases, with 13 bases between. CDR1 and CDR2 (germline): SQVTM, ANQGSEA. The CDR3 is made up of 12 amino acids.

This clonotype showed up many times. The chain joins TRBV7-2 to TRBJ2-1, with D hard to call. CDR1 and CDR2 from the germline V gene are SGHTA and FQGNSA. V dropped 4 bases and J dropped 6 bases, with 7 bases sitting between them. CDR3 size: 12 residues. CDR3 DNA sequence: TGTGCCAGCAGCTGGGTCACCAATGAGCAGTTCTTC. It specifies CASSWVTNEQFF.

This clonotype has a count of ten or more. DNA of the CDR3: TGTGCCAGCAGCGAACGACTAGCGGGGGGAATAACAGATACGCAGTATTTT. The encoded protein is CASSERLAGGITDTQYF. This chain links TRBV5-4 with TRBJ2-3, with TRBD2 matching over 13 bases. The V and J ends lost 4 bases and 3 bases, in that order; junction bases with no gene match: 8. Germline V CDR1 and CDR2: SGHNT, YYREEE (reference sequence). The CDR3 covers 17 residues.

As to this clonotype: The CDR3 end shows no conserved phenylalanine or tryptophan, and so a read error is likely. The chain carries TRBV11-2 and TRBJ2-5, with TRBD1 matching over 10 bases. Germline assignment: CDR1 SGHAT and CDR2 FQNNGV. There are 16 residues in the CDR3. J was trimmed by 5 bases and V by 5 bases; bases with no gene match: 11. CDR3 DNA sequence: TGTGCCAGCAGCCTCCGACAGGGGGCCGGTAGTGAGACCCAGTACATC. This encodes CASSLRQGAGSETQYI.

A remark on this clonotype: A much bigger clone sits one base away, suggesting this may be a read error. The chain carries TRBV20-1 and TRBJ1-6; perhaps TRBD1 as D (6 bases). This CDR3 has 14 amino acids. Germline V lookup: CDR1 DFQATT, CDR2 SNEGSKA (reference sequence). The CDR3 region has the DNA TGCAGTGCAAAACCACAGGGCATGGGTTCACCCCTCAACTTT. Its protein product is CSAKPQGMGSPLNF.

This clonotype was seen ten or more times. This chain uses TRBV28 with TRBJ1-1; 10 bases align to TRBD1. V lost 4 bases to trimming and J lost 0 bases; unmatched junction nucleotides: 11. The germline V gene has CDR1 MDHEN and CDR2 SYDVKM. The CDR3 contains 18 residues. DNA for the CDR3: TGTGCCAGCAGTTCCAGGGACAGGGGATATAGGATGAACACTGAAGCTTTCTTT. Translated, it gives CASSSRDRGYRMNTEAFF.

This clonotype was seen at least ten times. The rearrangement joins TRBV9 to TRBJ1-2; perhaps TRBD1 as D (5 bases). The CDR3 spans 14 residues. V shed 0 bases and J shed 4 bases, with 10 bases lying between them. The germline V gene encodes CDR1 SGDLS and CDR2 YYNGEE. The CDR3 DNA reads as TGTGCCAGCAGCGTAGATGGGGGAAGCTATGGCTACACCTTC. It yields the protein CASSVDGGSYGYTF.

The table lists this clonotype with many counts. V is TRBV20-1 and J is TRBJ2-5, with 9 bases that match TRBD2. CDR3 length: 13 amino acids. Germline CDR1 is DFQATT and CDR2 is SNEGSKA (reference sequence). The CDR3 spells CNSGGTYQETQYF. The CDR3 DNA reads TGCAACAGCGGGGGGACGTACCAAGAGACCCAGTACTTC.

This clonotype was detected ten times or more. This chain connects TRBV5-1 to TRBJ1-1, with D perhaps matching TRBD1 (5 bases). V was pared by 0 bases and J by 3 bases, with 9 bases between. CDR1 and CDR2 from the germline V gene are SGHRS and YFSETQ. The CDR3 is 14 residues long. As DNA, the CDR3 is TGCGCCAGCAGCTTGGACGGGGGATACACTGAAGCTTTCTTT. Residues: CASSLDGGYTEAFF.

This clonotype was detected ten times or more. The chain uses TRBV20-1 and TRBJ2-1; a possible D gene is TRBD1 (6 bases). Per the germline V gene, CDR1 is DFQATT and CDR2 is SNEGSKA (reference sequence). Trimming left V 0 bases short and J 4 bases short, with 16 bases between. This CDR3 has 16 amino acids. The CDR3 region has the DNA TGCAGTGCTAGAGATCCCGGCAGGGGAACATACAATGAGCAGTTCTTC. This gives the protein CSARDPGRGTYNEQFF.

The CDR3, as DNA: TGTGCCAGCAGTTACGACAGTGGGACTGAAGCTTTCTTT. Translated, it gives CASSYDSGTEAFF. The chain employs TRBV27 and TRBJ1-1, with a possible D match to TRBD1 (5 bases). This CDR3 spans 13 amino acids. The germline CDR1 and CDR2 sequences are MNHEY and SMNVEV (reference sequence). Trimming removed 4 bases from V and 5 bases from J, with 11 bases in between.

There are many counts of this clonotype. The chain recombines TRBV7-6 with TRBJ1-4; no reliable D call. The V gene lost 2 bases and the J gene lost 5 bases, with 9 bases spanning the gap. The germline V gene has CDR1 SGHVS and CDR2 FNYEAQ. CDR3 length: 14 amino acids. CDR3 sequence: CASSLIGMNEKLFF. CDR3 coding DNA: TGTGCCAGCAGCTTAATCGGAATGAATGAAAAACTGTTTTTT.

This clonotype was detected many times. The V and J genes are TRBV2 and TRBJ1-1; unclear D gene. Trimming cost V 4 bases and J 1 base, with 7 bases left between them. Germline-derived CDR1 and CDR2 are SNHLY and FYNNEI. This CDR3 is 13 amino acids long. The CDR3 DNA reads TGTGCCAGCAGTGTATGGGGGAACACTGAAGCTTTCTTT. Translating it yields CASSVWGNTEAFF.

This clonotype was recorded many times. The chain uses TRBV6-5 and TRBJ2-3; no clear D gene. Germline V lookup: CDR1 MNHEY, CDR2 SVGAGI. With 2 bases removed from V and 2 bases from J, the gap between germline ends came to 11 bases. The CDR3 loop spans 15 amino acids. The CDR3, as DNA: TGTGCCAGCAGTTACGGGTGGGAATACACAGATACGCAGTATTTT. The encoded protein is CASSYGWEYTDTQYF.

This clonotype was counted ten times or more. V usage is TRBV29-1 and J usage is TRBJ2-2, with D unclear. V gave up 3 bases and J gave up 0 bases, with 8 bases separating them. CDR1 and CDR2 (germline): SQVTM, ANQGSEA. The CDR3 totals 14 residues. The CDR3 nucleotides read TGCAGCGTTGACGGGCAGTCGAACACCGGGGAGCTGTTTTTT. Its protein is CSVDGQSNTGELFF.

This clonotype was observed many times. V is TRBV9 and J is TRBJ2-1, with 9 nucleotides matching TRBD1. The germline CDR1 and CDR2 sequences are SGDLS and YYNGEE. Trimming removed 4 bases from V and 3 bases from J; junction bases left unmatched: 5. This CDR3 region has 15 residues. This CDR3 reads CASSPPGQGYNEQFF. The DNA for the CDR3 is TGTGCCAGCAGCCCCCCGGGACAGGGCTACAATGAGCAGTTCTTC.

The sample holds many counts of this clonotype. This chain connects TRBV6-6 to TRBJ1-5; D is ambiguous. V lost 6 bases, J lost 4 bases, and 10 bases lay in between. CDR3 length: 13 amino acids. Germline V lookup: CDR1 MNHNY, CDR2 SVGAGI (reference sequence). The CDR3 reads CASSPLGNQPQHF. CDR3 bases: TGTGCCAGCAGCCCCCTCGGGAATCAGCCCCAGCATTTT.

This clonotype was detected ten times or more. The CDR3 here is CASSLGGEDDEQFF. The DNA for the CDR3 is TGTGCCAGCAGTTTAGGCGGGGAGGACGATGAGCAGTTCTTC. This chain links TRBV28 with TRBJ2-1, with a possible D match to TRBD2 (6 bases). CDR3 length equals 14 residues. Per the germline V gene, CDR1 is MDHEN and CDR2 is SYDVKM. V was shortened by 2 bases and J by 8 bases, with 13 bases between the two germline ends.

This clonotype was detected many times. The rearrangement links TRBV5-5 to TRBJ2-1, with D perhaps given as TRBD1 or TRBD2 (5 bases each). Trimming pared 5 bases from V and 3 bases from J, leaving 12 bases between. Germline assignment: CDR1 SGHKS and CDR2 YYEKEE (reference sequence). The CDR3 consists of 14 residues. The CDR3 nucleotides read TGTGCCAGCAGGTTCCGGGACGGCTACAATGAGCAGTTCTTC. Translation gives CASRFRDGYNEQFF.

This clonotype was picked up many times. This sequence joins TRBV5-6 and TRBJ2-1; D remains ambiguous. Germline V gives CDR1 SGHDT, CDR2 YYEEEE. V was trimmed by 2 bases and J by 0 bases, leaving 9 bases between them. The CDR3 covers 15 residues. The CDR3 sequence: CASSLNPDSYNEQFF. The CDR3 nucleotides read TGTGCCAGCAGCTTAAATCCTGACTCCTACAATGAGCAGTTCTTC.

This clonotype was counted many times. The V gene is TRBV20-1, the J gene TRBJ2-2; 9 nucleotides align to TRBD1. Germline V gene data show CDR1 as DFQATT and CDR2 as SNEGSKA (reference sequence). The CDR3 contains 15 residues. V lost 4 bases, J lost 3 bases, and 6 bases stayed unmatched. For the CDR3, the DNA is TGCAGTGCTACCCGGGACAGGGTCGACACCGGGGAGCTGTTTTTT. It specifies CSATRDRVDTGELFF.

This clonotype was seen many times. The chain uses TRBV5-1 and TRBJ2-5; the match to TRBD2 covers 7 bases. The CDR3 runs 15 residues. V shed 6 bases, J shed 5 bases, and the junction held 13 bases outside the gene matches. Germline V gene lookup returns CDR1 SGHRS and CDR2 YFSETQ. DNA of the CDR3: TGCGCCAGCAATTCCGGGGGGAGCGCATTCGAGACCCAGTACTTC. Translation: CASNSGGSAFETQYF.

The sample holds many counts of this clonotype. V usage is TRBV15 and J usage is TRBJ1-5; possibly TRBD1 for D (6 bases). Trimming left V 5 bases short and J 5 bases short, with 16 bases between. The CDR3 totals 15 residues. Germline V gene sequence: CDR1 LNHNV, CDR2 YYDKDF (reference sequence). The CDR3: CATSHGAGAHQPQHF. Here the CDR3 DNA reads TGTGCCACCAGCCACGGGGCAGGGGCTCATCAGCCCCAGCATTTT.

This clonotype was counted many times. This chain connects TRBV5-1 to TRBJ2-7; 11 positions match TRBD1. Germline CDR1 is SGHRS and CDR2 is YFSETQ. The CDR3 totals 15 residues. Germline trimming cut 4 bases from V and 6 bases from J; bases unmatched to any gene: 9. Here the CDR3 reads CASSMARTGGGEQYF. The CDR3 region has the DNA TGCGCCAGCAGCATGGCCCGGACAGGGGGCGGCGAGCAGTACTTC.

This clonotype was seen repeatedly, ten times or more. This sequence joins TRBV7-2 and TRBJ2-7; 9 bases fit TRBD1. Germline-derived CDR1 and CDR2 are SGHTA and FQGNSA. V gave up 3 bases and J gave up 7 bases; unmatched junction bases: 7. The CDR3 is 14 amino acids. The CDR3 DNA is TGTGCCAGCAGCTTCCAACAGGGGGCGGAAGAGCAGTACTTC. Translating it yields CASSFQQGAEEQYF.

The table lists this clonotype with many counts. The CDR3 coding sequence is TGTGCCAGTAGTGCAGGGGGCCCTTACGAGCAGTACTTC. Amino acids: CASSAGGPYEQYF. V usage is TRBV19 and J usage is TRBJ2-7; 8 nucleotides align to TRBD1. The CDR3 contains 13 residues. CDR1 and CDR2 from the germline V gene are LNHDA and SQIVND (reference sequence). The trim removed 5 bases at V and 4 bases at J, leaving 4 bases unmatched.

This clonotype was counted many times. V and J are TRBV27 and TRBJ2-3, with D tentatively TRBD1 (6 bases). The V end lost 2 bases, the J end lost 0 bases, and 21 bases lay between the germline ends. Germline V gene data show CDR1 as MNHEY and CDR2 as SMNVEV (reference sequence). The CDR3 sequence is 19 residues long. CDR3: CASSLLGGAIYSSTDTQYF. CDR3 nucleotide sequence: TGTGCCAGCAGTTTACTTGGGGGCGCGATCTATTCTAGCACAGATACGCAGTATTTT.